A single T cell receptor beta chain is shown here with its context. The data derive from a study of blood T cell repertoires in COVID-19. Overall study: The analysed material was cDNA or gDNA that came from T cells, B-cell-depleted T cells, or PBMCs.

Measured with immunoSEQ multiplex PCR; TCRdb has only the in-frame clones, and not every one. The table has fewer than 200,000 clones, about 83% seen once; the top ten hold around 2.9%. CDR1 SGHVS and CDR2 FQNEAQ come from the germline V gene. V trimming: 10 bases; J trimming: 8 bases; junction bases outside the gene matches: 22. The CDR3 has 18 amino acids. This chain uses TRBV7-8 with TRBJ1-6, with 8 positions matching TRBD1. The sequencing input was peripheral blood. This TCR was sampled from a woman older than 75 with COVID-19, enrolled during active disease. The CDR3 DNA reads as TGTGCCACCCTGTATTCCCCAAGAGCAGGGGGCTCGGATTCACCCCTCCACTTT. This sequence encodes CATLYSPRAGGSDSPLHF.